This T cell receptor beta chain was sequenced in a study of blood T cell repertoires in COVID-19. Original handling: Estimates of nucleated cell counts were drawn from the amplification of reference gene primers. Generated by immunoSEQ multiplex PCR, the TCRdb table keeps only in-frame clones and is missing some. V, J and clone size reflect that table, while D and trimming were determined from the DNA. Found here are about 59,000 clones, 70% to 80% of them singletons; the top ten hold approximately 3.4%. V was cut by 6 bases and J by 3 bases, with 11 bases left in between. This CDR3 spans 13 amino acids. CDR1 and CDR2 (germline): SGHDN, FVKESK.

This sequence joins TRBV14 and TRBJ1-1, with D possibly being TRBD1 (5 bases). This receptor was identified in a man in his 60s with acute or convalescent COVID-19. The sequencing sample was made of peripheral blood. CDR3 amino acids: CASRGVGYTEAFF. Written as DNA, the CDR3 is TGTGCCAGCAGAGGGGTTGGGTACACTGAAGCTTTCTTT.